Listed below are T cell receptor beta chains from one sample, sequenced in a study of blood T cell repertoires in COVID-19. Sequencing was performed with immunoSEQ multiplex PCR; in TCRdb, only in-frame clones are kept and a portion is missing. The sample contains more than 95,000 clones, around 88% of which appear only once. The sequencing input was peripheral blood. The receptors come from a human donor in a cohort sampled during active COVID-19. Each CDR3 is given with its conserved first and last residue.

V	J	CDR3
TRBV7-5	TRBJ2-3	CARSLVPAGGPGDTQYF
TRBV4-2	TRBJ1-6	CASSPYDRGGFSPLHF
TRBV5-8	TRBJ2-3	CASSVGQGKRFVRTTDTQYF
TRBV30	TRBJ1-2	CAWSPDRGAYGYTF
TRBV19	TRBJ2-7	CASSIGGTGTYEQYF
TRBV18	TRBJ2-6	CASSHPGTAGANVLTF
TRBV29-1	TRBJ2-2	CSTSTGFGNTGELFF
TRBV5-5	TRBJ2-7	CASSLGMGGGQNEQYF
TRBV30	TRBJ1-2	CAWDGQGRAGYTF
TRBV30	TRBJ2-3	CAWSVRTGTYTDTQYF
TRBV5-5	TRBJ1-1	CASSFRQGNTEAFF
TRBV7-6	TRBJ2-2	CASSLALGGGAGGELFF